This TCR beta chain was sequenced for a study of neurological immune-mediated disorders. Study-wide points: Patients with HTLV-1-associated myelopathy had the highest level of TCR clonal expansion, whereas patients with multiple sclerosis had the lowest level, falling beneath the level found in healthy controls. The absence of any CDR3 amino acid sequence shared by expanded clones across subjects suggests that repertoires were private in all groups.

Time point described: longitudinal time-point 2. V dropped 0 bases and J dropped 2 bases, with 5 bases sitting between them. The CDR3 covers 14 residues. Germline CDR1 reads SGHRS; CDR2 reads YFSETQ. About this clonotype: No antigen is known for it.

Template-switch 5'RACE cDNA synthesis added a 10-nucleotide unique molecular identifier. Over 190 million TCR-beta sequences from 15-18 subjects came from every sequencing run. In TCRdb, the 5' RACE reads were re-called with MiXCR into one record per CDR3 protein. Of roughly 98,000 distinct CDR3 sequences in the sample, 13% were seen once. The TCR comes from a female donor with HTLV-1-associated myelopathy (HAM/TSP). Sample: PBMCs. The chain uses TRBV5-1 and TRBJ2-2; D call uncertain. DNA for the CDR3: TGCGCCAGCAGCTTGGCCTTAAACACCGGGGAGCTGTTTTTT. It codes for CASSLALNTGELFF.